The 26 T cell receptor beta chains listed next were all sequenced from one sample in a study of blood T cell repertoires in COVID-19. The protocol was immunoSEQ multiplex PCR, while the TCRdb copy is restricted to in-frame clones and leaves out a portion. The sample includes about 220,000 clones, around 80% of them seen just once. Sequenced: peripheral blood. Receptor source: a woman aged 55-69 years who had recovered from COVID-19.

V and J are TRBV6-2 or TRBV6-3 and TRBJ1-1; D is unresolved. The length of the CDR3 is 14 residues. Germline lookup yields CDR1 MNHEY and CDR2 SVGEGT. V lost 4 bases to trimming and J lost 6 bases, with 15 bases between them. DNA for the CDR3: TGTGCCAGCAGTTCGTGGGAGGGAAAGTCTGAAGCTTTCTTT. It yields the protein CASSSWEGKSEAFF.

The chain is built from TRBV12-3 or TRBV12-4 and TRBJ2-7, with D tentatively TRBD1 (5 bases). This CDR3 region has 13 residues. V lost 2 bases, J lost 2 bases, and 7 bases lay in between. DNA for the CDR3: TGTGCCAGCAGTTTACAGGGCCCCTACGAGCAGTACTTC. Protein sequence: CASSLQGPYEQYF.

This clone turned up a few times. The rearrangement links TRBV4-2 to TRBJ1-2, with D unresolved. Germline V gives CDR1 LGHNA, CDR2 YNFKEQ. V lost 0 bases and J 4 bases, leaving 15 bases between the germline ends. This CDR3 comprises 16 residues. CDR3 DNA sequence: TGTGCCAGCAGCCAAGAGGCGACACAACACCGCTATGGCTACACCTTC. This gives the protein CASSQEATQHRYGYTF.

V gene TRBV9 combines with J gene TRBJ2-7; weak D call: TRBD2 (6 bases). The germline V gene has CDR1 SGDLS and CDR2 YYNGEE. The CDR3 is 14 amino acids. The germline V and J ends were trimmed by 4 bases and 2 bases, with 13 bases remaining between them. The DNA of the CDR3 is TGTGCCAGCAGCAGGGACTTCCTAACCTACGAGCAGTACTTC. Protein sequence: CASSRDFLTYEQYF. The whole variable domain, filled in from reference TRBV9 and TRBJ2-7, reads DSGVTQTPKHLITATGQRVTLRCSPRSGDLSVYWYQQSLDQGLQFLIQYYNGEERAKGNILERFSAQQFPDLHSELNLSSLELGDSALYFCASSRDFLTYEQYFGPGTRLTVT.

The chain has TRBV5-1 and TRBJ2-7; tentative D call: TRBD1 (5 bases). The germline CDR1 and CDR2 sequences are SGHRS and YFSETQ. The CDR3 consists of 15 residues. V was clipped by 5 bases and J by 2 bases, with 17 bases between them. The CDR3 reads CASSRLTDTAYEQYF. CDR3 DNA: TGCGCCAGCAGTCGCTTAACGGACACGGCCTACGAGCAGTACTTC.

The J gene is TRBJ2-5, the V gene TRBV2; 10 bases agree with TRBD2. The V gene's germline CDR1 is SNHLY and CDR2 FYNNEI. The junction had 3 bases not matched to a gene; V was cut back by 6 bases and J by 5 bases. This CDR3 contains 13 residues. For the CDR3, the DNA is TGTGCCAGCAGAGCGGGGGGGAAGGAGACCCAGTACTTC. Translating it yields CASRAGGKETQYF.

This chain links TRBV19 with TRBJ2-2; D unclear. In germline, CDR1 is LNHDA, CDR2 SQIVND (reference sequence). V lost 0 bases to trimming and J lost 4 bases, with 12 bases between them. The CDR3 contains 16 residues. The CDR3 spells CASSIEAMTGTGELFF. The CDR3 DNA reads TGTGCCAGTAGTATAGAGGCGATGACGGGCACCGGGGAGCTGTTTTTT.

The CDR3 nucleotides are TGTGCCAGCAGCAAGAGGGCCCTAGCGGGCGTGGAGCAGTTCTTC. It is translated as CASSKRALAGVEQFF. The chain has TRBV13 and TRBJ2-1; 8 nucleotides match TRBD2. Losses at the gene ends were 5 bases for V and 10 bases for J; bases not matched to a gene: 13. Germline loops: CDR1 PRHDT, CDR2 FYEKMQ (reference sequence). CDR3 length equals 15 residues.

CDR3 amino acids: CASSRPSAASTDTQYF. The DNA for the CDR3 is TGTGCCAGCAGTCGCCCCTCGGCGGCTAGCACAGATACGCAGTATTTT. V usage is TRBV27 and J usage is TRBJ2-3; D is unclear. The CDR3 length is 16 residues. V gave up 5 bases and J gave up 0 bases, with 15 bases separating them. Germline-derived CDR1 and CDR2 are MNHEY and SMNVEV (reference sequence).

The chain combines TRBV20-1 with TRBJ2-3; 7 bases align to TRBD1. Germline-derived CDR1 and CDR2 are DFQATT and SNEGSKA (reference sequence). Trimming cost V 3 bases and J 5 bases; bases outside gene matches: 8. This CDR3 comprises 14 residues. CDR3 in amino acids: CSASLDRVGDTQYF. CDR3 sequence (DNA): TGCAGTGCTAGTCTAGACAGGGTAGGAGATACGCAGTATTTT.

CDR3 nucleotide sequence: TGTGCCAGCAGTTCCCCAGGGAACCTGAACACTGAAGCTTTCTTT. It yields the protein CASSSPGNLNTEAFF. V gene TRBV6-2 or TRBV6-3 combines with J gene TRBJ1-1, with D tentatively TRBD1 (5 bases). The V end was cut by 4 bases, the J end by 0 bases, with 12 bases between. Germline CDR1 is MNHEY and CDR2 is SVGEGT. The CDR3 length is 15 residues.

This clone was seen just once. The rearrangement joins TRBV16 to TRBJ1-1, with D tentatively TRBD1 (6 bases). V lost 4 bases and J lost 5, with 11 bases in between. CDR1 is KGHSY, CDR2 FQNENV, per germline. The CDR3 has 13 amino acids. The CDR3 here is CASSPRGRTEAFF. The CDR3 bases are TGTGCCAGCAGCCCCAGGGGTAGGACTGAAGCTTTCTTT.

This clone was recorded many times. The chain employs TRBV5-4 and TRBJ2-7, with 8 bases that match TRBD2. V was pared by 6 bases and J by 2 bases, with 7 bases of the junction left unmatched. Germline CDR1 reads SGHNT; CDR2 reads YYREEE (reference sequence). The CDR3 runs to 14 residues. This CDR3 is CASTPSGGPYEQYF. CDR3 sequence (DNA): TGTGCCAGCACCCCCTCGGGGGGGCCCTACGAGCAGTACTTC.

This chain links TRBV3-1 (or the pseudogene TRBV3-2) with TRBJ1-1; D not certain. CDR1 and CDR2 (germline): LGHDT, YNNKEL (reference sequence). The CDR3 consists of 14 residues. Trimming shortened V by 1 base and J by 5 bases, and 11 bases separated the two germline ends. DNA for the CDR3: TGTGCCAGCAGCCAAGGTCCGGGTGGGACTGAAGCTTTCTTT. It specifies CASSQGPGGTEAFF.

V is TRBV5-4 and J is TRBJ2-3, with 7 positions matching TRBD1. The V and J ends lost 3 bases and 5 bases, in that order; junction bases with no gene match: 12. From germline, CDR1 is SGHNT and CDR2 YYREEE (reference sequence). This CDR3 contains 16 residues. The CDR3 DNA is TGTGCCAGCAGCTCAAGGCTAGGGGGCGAAATAGATACGCAGTATTTT. Translation gives CASSSRLGGEIDTQYF. The complete variable domain, with remaining parts taken from reference TRBV5-4 and TRBJ2-3, reads ETGVTQSPTHLIKTRGQQVTLRCSSQSGHNTVSWYQQALGQGPQFIFQYYREEENGRGNFPPRFSGLQFPNYSSELNVNALELDDSALYLCASSSRLGGEIDTQYFGPGTRLTVL.

This sequence joins TRBV5-4 and TRBJ2-3; 13 bases fit TRBD2. The CDR3 has 16 residues. Germline assignment: CDR1 SGHNT and CDR2 YYREEE (reference sequence). Trimming took 0 bases from V and 5 from J; bases not matched to a gene: 3. CDR3: CASSLGTSGGLDTQYF. The CDR3 DNA follows: TGTGCCAGCAGCTTGGGGACTAGCGGGGGCCTAGATACGCAGTATTTT.

The chain uses TRBV29-1 and TRBJ2-5; D possibly corresponds to TRBD2 (6 bases). V was cut by 4 bases and J by 2 bases, with 17 bases left in between. Germline-derived CDR1 and CDR2 are SQVTM and ANQGSEA. The CDR3 is 15 residues long. The CDR3 spells CSVGAEGIEQETQYF. CDR3 DNA: TGCAGCGTTGGAGCGGAGGGCATCGAGCAAGAGACCCAGTACTTC.

The chain combines TRBV19 with TRBJ2-2, with TRBD2 identical over 7 bases. Germline-derived CDR1 and CDR2 are LNHDA and SQIVND (reference sequence). V shed 10 bases, J shed 5 bases, and the junction held 4 bases outside the gene matches. The length of the CDR3 is 12 residues. For the CDR3, the DNA is TGTGCCACGGGGAGGGATACCGGGGAGCTGTTTTTT. Its protein is CATGRDTGELFF.

V is TRBV5-4 and J is TRBJ2-6; the D is unclear. Germline lookup yields CDR1 SGHNT and CDR2 YYREEE (reference sequence). CDR3 length: 15 amino acids. Trimming stripped 5 bases from V and 0 bases from J, with 9 bases between. The CDR3 DNA follows: TGTGCCAGCAGAAATACAGCCTCTGGGGCCAACGTCCTGACTTTC. Its protein is CASRNTASGANVLTF.

In this sample, this clone turned up a few times. V is TRBV9 and J is TRBJ1-2, with TRBD1 as a possible D gene (6 bases). V dropped 4 bases and J dropped 4 bases, with 14 bases sitting between them. From germline, CDR1 is SGDLS and CDR2 YYNGEE. The CDR3 sequence is 14 residues long. Here the CDR3 DNA reads TGTGCCAGCAGCCCACGACAGGACGTCTATGGCTACACCTTC. Protein: CASSPRQDVYGYTF. Complete variable domain (other parts from reference TRBV9 and TRBJ1-2): DSGVTQTPKHLITATGQRVTLRCSPRSGDLSVYWYQQSLDQGLQFLIQYYNGEERAKGNILERFSAQQFPDLHSELNLSSLELGDSALYFCASSPRQDVYGYTFGSGTRLTVV.

The chain recombines TRBV2 with TRBJ2-7, with 9 bases fitting TRBD1. This CDR3 is 12 amino acids long. The J segment lost 5 bases and the V segment lost 7 bases, leaving 3 bases of the junction unmatched. Germline V gene lookup returns CDR1 SNHLY and CDR2 FYNNEI. The CDR3 nucleotides are TGTGCCAGCAAGGACAGGGGAGACGAGCAGTACTTC. As protein: CASKDRGDEQYF.

This clone was seen just once. This CDR3 reads CASSQELAGGPYTGELFF. CDR3 sequence (DNA): TGCGCCAGCAGCCAAGAACTAGCGGGGGGGCCGTACACCGGGGAGCTGTTTTTT. The chain links TRBV4-1 to TRBJ2-2; TRBD2 aligns across 13 bases. Trimming cost V 0 bases and J 3 bases; bases outside gene matches: 4. This CDR3 is built from 18 residues. Germline V lookup: CDR1 MGHRA, CDR2 YSYEKL.

The V and J genes are TRBV9 and TRBJ1-1; 9 bases match TRBD1. The CDR3 consists of 13 residues. V trimming: 0 bases; J trimming: 11 bases; junction bases outside the gene matches: 5. Germline lookup yields CDR1 SGDLS and CDR2 YYNGEE. This chain's CDR3 is CASSVEDRGSAFF. The CDR3 DNA reads as TGTGCCAGCAGCGTAGAGGACAGGGGTTCGGCTTTCTTT.

This clone has just one count. The rearrangement joins TRBV12-3 or TRBV12-4 to TRBJ2-7; 8 nucleotides agree with TRBD1. V lost 5 bases and J lost 5; bases outside the gene matches: 5. The CDR3 runs 13 residues. CDR3 residues: CASSTTTGDEQYF. CDR3 bases: TGTGCCAGCAGTACCACGACAGGGGACGAGCAGTACTTC.

This clone was recorded only once. The chain recombines TRBV4-1 with TRBJ2-1; 14 bases line up with TRBD2. The CDR3 consists of 15 residues. V was pared by 6 bases and J by 5 bases, with 3 bases of the junction left unmatched. CDR1 is MGHRA and CDR2 is YSYEKL in the germline V gene. DNA for the CDR3: TGCGCCAGCAGACAGGGACTAGCGGGGGACAATGAGCAGTTCTTC. It translates to CASRQGLAGDNEQFF.

This clone was seen a single time. The genes are TRBV30 and TRBJ1-1, with D perhaps matching TRBD1 (6 bases). Trimming took 4 bases from V and 1 from J, leaving 10 bases between them. The CDR3 totals 13 residues. The germline V gene has CDR1 GTSNPN and CDR2 SVGIG (reference sequence). CDR3 in amino acids: CAWTGHPNTEAFF. The CDR3 region has the DNA TGTGCCTGGACGGGACACCCGAACACTGAAGCTTTCTTT.